One sample yielded the 9 T cell receptor beta chains listed below, sequenced in a study of T-cell reconstitution after alpha-beta-depleted transplantation in children. Preparing the TCRbeta library involved the use of unique molecular identifiers. TCRdb re-called the PCR reads through MiXCR, storing one row per CDR3 protein. The top ten clones hold just over 5.5% of a sample with about 200,000 distinct CDR3 sequences, under 8.5% of them seen once. The source material was PBMCs, sampled before TCRalphabeta/CD19-depleted stem cell transplant. The receptors here all came from a boy aged 2 to 10 with acute lymphoblastic leukemia, due to receive a stem cell transplant.

Only a few counts were recorded for this clonotype. The chain joins TRBV6-1 to TRBJ1-3; D is unresolved. Germline V CDR1 and CDR2: MNHNS, SASEGT. V was pared by 4 bases and J by 4 bases, with 17 bases between. The CDR3 has 16 amino acids. CDR3 sequence: CASSAVGAKNGNTIYF. DNA of the CDR3: TGTGCCAGCAGTGCCGTGGGCGCCAAAAACGGAAACACCATATATTTT.

This clonotype appeared many times. The chain links TRBV7-2 to TRBJ2-5, with 7 bases matching TRBD1. Per germline, CDR1 SGHTA and CDR2 FQGNSA. Unmatched junction bases numbered 11, after V lost 2 bases and J lost 2 bases. The CDR3 is 17 residues long. DNA for the CDR3: TGTGCCAGCAGCTTAAGAGCATGGGGGACAGAGCAAGAGACCCAGTACTTC. The encoded protein is CASSLRAWGTEQETQYF.

This clonotype was counted ten times or more. The chain has TRBV4-2 and TRBJ2-5; TRBD2 matches at 7 bases. The CDR3 is 14 residues long. The germline V gene has CDR1 LGHNA and CDR2 YNFKEQ. Germline trimming cut 4 bases from V and 2 bases from J; bases unmatched to any gene: 4. The CDR3 DNA reads TGTGCCAGCAGCCCCGGGGAGGGGCAAGAGACCCAGTACTTC. Amino acids: CASSPGEGQETQYF.

This clonotype was counted only a few times. The chain uses TRBV25-1 and TRBJ2-7; D gene uncertain. The CDR3 is 15 amino acids. V was trimmed by 3 bases and J by 5 bases, leaving 17 bases between them. Germline-derived CDR1 and CDR2 are MGHDK and SYGVNS. The CDR3 reads CASSETNRVGDEQYF. The CDR3, as DNA: TGTGCCAGCAGTGAGACAAACAGAGTTGGCGACGAGCAGTACTTC.

This clonotype has at least ten counts. V and J are TRBV25-1 and TRBJ2-2; TRBD1 aligns across 9 bases. CDR3 size: 16 residues. Germline V gene data show CDR1 as MGHDK and CDR2 as SYGVNS. The V segment lost 6 bases and the J segment 5 bases; nucleotides outside the gene matches: 10. CDR3 residues: CASSHPGTGKTGELFF. Here the CDR3 DNA reads TGTGCCAGCAGCCACCCCGGGACAGGGAAGACCGGGGAGCTGTTTTTT.

This clonotype was counted many times. J is TRBJ2-5 and V is TRBV6-2 or TRBV6-3, with D possibly matching TRBD2 (6 bases). The CDR3 covers 13 residues. Trimming pared 7 bases from V and 4 bases from J, leaving 13 bases between. CDR1 and CDR2 from the germline V gene are MNHEY and SVGEGT. The CDR3 DNA reads as TGTGCCAGCACACCGCGGGGAACAGAGACCCAGTACTTC. Translating gives CASTPRGTETQYF.

This clonotype came up a few times. The genes are TRBV12-3 or TRBV12-4 and TRBJ1-1, with 10 bases aligning to TRBD1. This CDR3 contains 15 residues. V was clipped by 5 bases and J by 4 bases; unmatched bases: 7. The CDR3 DNA reads TGTGCCAGCAGTCCGAGACAGGGGGCGAGCACTGAAGCTTTCTTT. This sequence encodes CASSPRQGASTEAFF.

This clonotype was picked up a small number of times. V and J are TRBV12-5 and TRBJ1-5; D gene unclear. Trimming cost V 0 bases and J 4 bases, with 7 bases left between them. CDR1 and CDR2 (germline): LGHNT, FRNRAP. The CDR3 loop spans 14 amino acids. In DNA form, the CDR3 reads TGTGCTAGTGGTTTGGTACGGGGAAATCAGCCCCAGCATTTT. It is translated as CASGLVRGNQPQHF. Complete variable domain (other parts from reference TRBV12-5 and TRBJ1-5): DARVTQTPRHKVTEMGQEVTMRCQPILGHNTVFWYRQTMMQGLELLAYFRNRAPLDDSGMPKDRFSAEMPDATLATLKIQPSEPRDSAVYFCASGLVRGNQPQHFGDGTRLSIL.

This clonotype has just a few counts. This chain joins TRBV5-4 and TRBJ2-7, with D hard to call. The CDR3 loop spans 13 amino acids. Germline-derived CDR1 and CDR2 are SGHNT and YYREEE (reference sequence). Between the trimmed V and J ends, which lost 4 bases and 0 bases, there was a span of 8 bases. CDR3 residues: CASSTDPSYEQYF. The CDR3 DNA follows: TGTGCCAGCAGCACGGACCCCTCCTACGAGCAGTACTTC.